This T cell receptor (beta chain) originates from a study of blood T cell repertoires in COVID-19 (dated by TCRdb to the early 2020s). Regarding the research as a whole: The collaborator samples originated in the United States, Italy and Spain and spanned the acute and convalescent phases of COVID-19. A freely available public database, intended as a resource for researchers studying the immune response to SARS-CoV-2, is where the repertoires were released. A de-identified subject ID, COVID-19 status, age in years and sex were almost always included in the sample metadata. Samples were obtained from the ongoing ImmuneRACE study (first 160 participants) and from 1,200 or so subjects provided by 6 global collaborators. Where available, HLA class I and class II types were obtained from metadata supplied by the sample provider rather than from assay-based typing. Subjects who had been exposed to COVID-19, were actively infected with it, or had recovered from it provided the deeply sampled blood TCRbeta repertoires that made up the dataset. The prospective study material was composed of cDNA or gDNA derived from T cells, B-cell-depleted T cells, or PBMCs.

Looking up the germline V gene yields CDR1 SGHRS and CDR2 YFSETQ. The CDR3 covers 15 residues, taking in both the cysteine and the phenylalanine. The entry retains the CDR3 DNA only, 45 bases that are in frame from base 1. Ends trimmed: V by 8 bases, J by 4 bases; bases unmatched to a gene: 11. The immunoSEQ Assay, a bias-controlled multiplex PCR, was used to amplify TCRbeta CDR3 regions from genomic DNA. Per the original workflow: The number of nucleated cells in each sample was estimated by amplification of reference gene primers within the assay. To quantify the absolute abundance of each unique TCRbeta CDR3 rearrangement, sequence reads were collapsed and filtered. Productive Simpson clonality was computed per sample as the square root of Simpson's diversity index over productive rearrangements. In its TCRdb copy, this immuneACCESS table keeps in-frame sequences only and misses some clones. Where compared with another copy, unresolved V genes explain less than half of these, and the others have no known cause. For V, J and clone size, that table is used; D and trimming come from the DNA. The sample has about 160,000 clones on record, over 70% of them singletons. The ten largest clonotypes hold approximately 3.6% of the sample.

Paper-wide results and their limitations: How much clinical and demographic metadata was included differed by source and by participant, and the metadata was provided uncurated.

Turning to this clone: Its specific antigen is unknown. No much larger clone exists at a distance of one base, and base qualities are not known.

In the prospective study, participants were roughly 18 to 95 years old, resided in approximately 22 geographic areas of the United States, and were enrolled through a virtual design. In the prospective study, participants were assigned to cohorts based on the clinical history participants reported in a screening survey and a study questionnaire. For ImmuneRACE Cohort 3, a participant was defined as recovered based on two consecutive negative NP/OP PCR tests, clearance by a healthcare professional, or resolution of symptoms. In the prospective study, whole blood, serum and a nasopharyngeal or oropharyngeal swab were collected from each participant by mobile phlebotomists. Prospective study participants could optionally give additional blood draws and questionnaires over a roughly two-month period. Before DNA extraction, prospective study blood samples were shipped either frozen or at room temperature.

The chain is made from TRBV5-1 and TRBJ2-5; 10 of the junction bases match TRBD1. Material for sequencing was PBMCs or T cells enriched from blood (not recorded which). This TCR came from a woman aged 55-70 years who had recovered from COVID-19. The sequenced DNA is TGCGCCAGTACTCGACAGGGGGCAGAAGGAGAGACCCAGTACTTC. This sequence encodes CASTRQGAEGETQYF.